The 28 T cell receptor beta chains in this list originate from one sample, sequenced in a study of cytomegalovirus exposure and HLA in healthy donors. PCR primers comprised 60 Vbeta and 13 Jbeta primers. Sequencing was performed with immunoSEQ multiplex PCR; in TCRdb, only in-frame clones are kept and a portion is missing. The sample contains approximately 81,000 clones, around 80% of which appear only once. The sample consisted of PBMCs. The receptors come from a man aged 45-60 years in good health and CMV-seropositive.

The rearrangement uses TRBV6-4 and TRBJ2-1, with 7 bases aligning to TRBD2. The CDR3 is 16 amino acids. V lost 0 bases and J lost 3; bases outside the gene matches: 5. The germline gives CDR1 MRHNA, CDR2 SNTAGT. CDR3 nucleotides: TGTGCCAGCAGTGACTCCAGCGGGGAGGGCTACAATGAGCAGTTCTTC. Protein: CASSDSSGEGYNEQFF.

Only one count was recorded for this clone. This chain joins TRBV5-1 and TRBJ2-7; the match to TRBD2 covers 11 bases. J was trimmed by 3 bases and V by 4 bases; bases with no gene match: 9. Germline V CDR1 and CDR2: SGHRS, YFSETQ. The CDR3 sequence is 16 residues long. The DNA of the CDR3 is TGCGCCAGCAGCAGCCGAAGGACTAGCGGGTACTACGAGCAGTACTTC. Translation gives CASSSRRTSGYYEQYF.

This clone was picked up one time. The gene calls are TRBV11-3 and TRBJ1-2; D gene unclear. V lost 5 bases and J lost 4, with 14 bases in between. CDR1 and CDR2 from the germline V gene are SGHNT and YENEEA. This CDR3 region has 14 residues. This CDR3 is CASSITSGVYGYTF. CDR3 sequence (DNA): TGTGCCAGCAGCATAACCTCCGGGGTCTATGGCTACACCTTC.

The chain employs TRBV7-3 and TRBJ2-3; 10 nucleotides line up with TRBD1. Germline trimming cut 3 bases from V and 5 bases from J; bases unmatched to any gene: 5. The CDR3 extends over 15 amino acids. The germline gives CDR1 SGHTA, CDR2 FQGTGA. The CDR3 protein is CASSLRQGAVDTQYF. For the CDR3, the DNA is TGTGCCAGCAGCTTGAGACAGGGGGCGGTAGATACGCAGTATTTT.

This chain links TRBV2 with TRBJ2-5; 10 bases are a match to TRBD1. This CDR3 is built from 13 residues. V lost 6 bases, J lost 10 bases, and 8 bases stayed unmatched. Germline V gene sequence: CDR1 SNHLY, CDR2 FYNNEI. The CDR3 spells CASRTGQGLGQYF. In DNA, the CDR3 is TGTGCCAGCAGGACGGGACAGGGGTTGGGCCAGTACTTC.

The gene calls are TRBV7-3 and TRBJ2-1; 11 nucleotides line up with TRBD2. The CDR3 spans 15 residues. The V segment lost 5 bases and the J segment 7 bases; nucleotides outside the gene matches: 7. Germline lookup yields CDR1 SGHTA and CDR2 FQGTGA. This chain's CDR3 is CASSRTSGGGNEQFF. CDR3 nucleotide sequence: TGTGCCAGCAGCAGAACTAGCGGGGGTGGGAATGAGCAGTTCTTC.

This clone was recorded a few times. This rearrangement joins TRBV27 to TRBJ2-3; 8 bases agree with TRBD2. The CDR3 consists of 14 residues. Germline lookup yields CDR1 MNHEY and CDR2 SMNVEV (reference sequence). With V trimmed by 1 base and J by 7 bases, 4 bases remained unmatched. CDR3 sequence: CASSLYGRGHTQYF. In nucleotides, the CDR3 is TGTGCCAGCAGTTTATACGGGAGGGGTCATACGCAGTATTTT.

On this clone: Germline and junction disagree at one end, which may indicate a read error. V and J are TRBV7-9 and TRBJ2-7, with 7 bases fitting TRBD1. CDR1 and CDR2 (germline): SEHNR, FQNEAQ (reference sequence). This CDR3 comprises 16 residues. DNA of the CDR3: TGTTCCAGCAGCTTATCCGAGACAGGGTCATCCTACGAGCAGTACTTC. Translated: CSSSLSETGSSYEQYF.

The V gene is TRBV19, the J gene TRBJ1-3; D might be TRBD1 (6 bases). Germline-derived CDR1 and CDR2 are LNHDA and SQIVND (reference sequence). The CDR3 length is 16 residues. Trimming stripped 5 bases from V and 1 base from J, with 15 bases between. The DNA of the CDR3 is TGTGCCAGTAGTCGGGGCGACAGGACGTCTGGAAACACCATATATTTT. Amino acids: CASSRGDRTSGNTIYF.

This chain joins TRBV11-1 and TRBJ1-6, with TRBD1 as a possible D gene (5 bases). The CDR3 is 15 amino acids. Germline V gives CDR1 SGHAT, CDR2 FQDESV (reference sequence). V was cut by 5 bases and J by 5 bases, with 13 bases left in between. This CDR3 is CASSRGPPNNSPLHF. The CDR3, as DNA: TGTGCCAGCAGCAGGGGCCCGCCGAATAATTCACCCCTCCACTTT.

This clone came up once. V gene TRBV9 combines with J gene TRBJ2-2; 7 positions agree with TRBD1. The CDR3 totals 15 residues. Trimming at V came to 0 bases and at J to 1 base, leaving 0 bases not matched to a gene. Germline V gene sequence: CDR1 SGDLS, CDR2 YYNGEE. The DNA of the CDR3 is TGTGCCAGCAGCGTAGGGACAGGGAACACCGGGGAGCTGTTTTTT. Its protein product is CASSVGTGNTGELFF.

DNA of the CDR3: TGTGCCAGCAGCGCCCAGGGCTTGAGCGAAAAACTGTTTTTT. Translation gives CASSAQGLSEKLFF. The J gene is TRBJ1-4, the V gene TRBV9; D possibly corresponds to TRBD1 (5 bases). Germline assignment: CDR1 SGDLS and CDR2 YYNGEE. The CDR3 is 14 residues long. V lost 3 bases and J lost 8, with 14 bases in between.

The chain is built from TRBV7-8 and TRBJ1-6, with D hard to call. The ends were cut back, 1 base at V and 9 bases at J, with 22 bases in the middle. CDR1 SGHVS and CDR2 FQNEAQ come from the germline V gene. The CDR3 totals 18 residues. CDR3 DNA: TGTGCCAGCAGCTTAGAGGCCGCGGGGTTCGGTGTAACTTCACCCCTCCACTTT. It specifies CASSLEAAGFGVTSPLHF.

The V call is TRBV4-3, the J call TRBJ2-5; 8 nucleotides match TRBD1. Germline CDR1 reads LGHNA; CDR2 reads YSLEER. This CDR3 is 19 amino acids long. V shed 0 bases, J shed 5 bases, and the junction held 17 bases outside the gene matches. The CDR3 sequence is CASSQDPMVAGGRWETQYF. The CDR3 nucleotides read TGCGCCAGCAGCCAAGATCCTATGGTGGCAGGGGGCAGGTGGGAGACCCAGTACTTC.

CDR3 sequence (DNA): TGCGCCAGCACCTCACGGGACAGGGGGAGCACAGATACGCAGTATTTT. It codes for CASTSRDRGSTDTQYF. The rearrangement joins TRBV5-1 to TRBJ2-3; 11 nucleotides agree with TRBD1. CDR1 is SGHRS and CDR2 is YFSETQ in the germline V gene. The ends lost 6 bases at V and 0 bases at J; junction bases unmatched: 6. This CDR3 has 16 residues.

This chain connects TRBV15 to TRBJ2-1; D possibly corresponds to TRBD1 (5 bases). With 0 bases removed from V and 8 bases from J, the gap between germline ends came to 11 bases. CDR3 length: 14 amino acids. Germline CDR1 LNHNV, CDR2 YYDKDF (reference sequence). The CDR3 nucleotides read TGTGCCACCAGCAGAGAAGGGCAGGGTGATGAGCAGTTCTTC. Protein: CATSREGQGDEQFF.

The chain recombines TRBV6-5 with TRBJ1-1; D is perhaps TRBD1 (5 bases). The CDR3 is 13 amino acids. The germline V gene encodes CDR1 MNHEY and CDR2 SVGAGI. The ends were cut back, 7 bases at V and 0 bases at J, with 9 bases in the middle. Here the CDR3 DNA reads TGTGCCAGCAACCGACAGATGAACACTGAAGCTTTCTTT. Residues: CASNRQMNTEAFF.

The chain employs TRBV15 and TRBJ2-6, with a weak D call TRBD1 (5 bases). The V gene's germline CDR1 is LNHNV and CDR2 YYDKDF (reference sequence). V was trimmed by 0 bases and J by 0 bases, leaving 9 bases between them. The CDR3 is 17 residues long. The chain's CDR3 is CATSRDLDTSGANVLTF. The CDR3 DNA sequence: TGTGCCACCAGCAGAGATCTGGACACCTCTGGGGCCAACGTCCTGACTTTC.

The rearrangement joins TRBV4-3 to TRBJ1-1; a possible D gene is TRBD1 (6 bases). Germline-derived CDR1 and CDR2 are LGHNA and YSLEER. The length of the CDR3 is 14 residues. V dropped 0 bases and J dropped 4 bases, with 9 bases sitting between them. Written as DNA, the CDR3 is TGCGCCAGCAGCCAAGATCAAGGGGGCACTGAAGCTTTCTTT. Translation gives CASSQDQGGTEAFF.

CDR3 sequence reads: CASSLRQANTGELFF. CDR3 DNA sequence: TGTGCCAGCAGCCTTAGGCAGGCGAACACCGGGGAGCTGTTTTTT. The rearrangement joins TRBV7-9 to TRBJ2-2; D ambiguous. V lost 5 bases and J 0 bases, leaving 10 bases between the germline ends. CDR1 and CDR2 from the germline V gene are SEHNR and FQNEAQ (reference sequence). The CDR3 loop spans 15 amino acids.

This clone has a handful of counts. The V and J genes are TRBV21-1 and TRBJ2-5; the table's D call of TRBD2 was not tested on the DNA. TRBV21-1 is marked as a pseudogene. This CDR3 contains 18 residues. The CDR3 nucleotides are TGTGCCAGCAGCAAAGGAAGGTGGCTAGCGGGAGTCCAAGAGACCCAGTACTTC. As protein: CASSKGRWLAGVQETQYF.

This chain uses TRBV29-1 with TRBJ2-1; D may be TRBD1 (6 bases). This CDR3 is built from 16 residues. CDR1 is SQVTM, CDR2 ANQGSEA, per germline. The V gene lost 7 bases and the J gene lost 7 bases, with 26 bases spanning the gap. CDR3 sequence reads: CSAPNMGAYRGNEQFF. The CDR3 DNA sequence: TGCAGCGCTCCCAACATGGGGGCGTACCGAGGGAATGAGCAGTTCTTC.

The J gene is TRBJ2-5, the V gene TRBV7-9, with D possibly being TRBD1 (6 bases). V was cut by 4 bases and J by 1 base, with 19 bases left in between. This CDR3 region has 17 residues. Germline-derived CDR1 and CDR2 are SEHNR and FQNEAQ (reference sequence). Here the CDR3 reads CASSWSPDRFLQETQYF. CDR3 DNA: TGTGCCAGCAGCTGGAGCCCGGACAGATTTCTCCAAGAGACCCAGTACTTC.

Details on this clone: Additional DNA sequences in this sample encode the identical CDR3. The chain joins TRBV18 to TRBJ2-5; TRBD2 agrees at 11 bases. CDR3 size: 15 residues. The germline V gene has CDR1 KGHSH and CDR2 LQKENI. Unmatched junction bases numbered 8, after V lost 6 bases and J lost 5 bases. The CDR3, as DNA: TGTGCCAGCTCCCTCGGGACTAGCGGAAGGGAGACCCAGTACTTC. Protein sequence: CASSLGTSGRETQYF.

The count of this clone is one. J is TRBJ2-5 and V is TRBV30; D uncertain. This CDR3 is 11 amino acids long. The ends were cut back, 0 bases at V and 5 bases at J, with 4 bases in the middle. CDR1 is GTSNPN, CDR2 SVGIG, per germline (reference sequence). The CDR3 is CAWSVRETQYF. As DNA, the CDR3 is TGTGCCTGGAGTGTACGGGAGACCCAGTACTTC.

Comment on this clone: One end of the junction varies from germline; a read error may be responsible. The J gene is TRBJ2-6, the V gene TRBV15, with 8 bases aligning to TRBD1. Germline V gene data show CDR1 as LNHNV and CDR2 as YYDKDF (reference sequence). The CDR3 is made up of 17 amino acids. CDR3 sequence reads: CATSPTGGVSGANGLTF. The CDR3 DNA follows: TGTGCCACCAGCCCTACAGGGGGAGTTTCTGGGGCCAACGGCCTGACTTTC.

The chain recombines TRBV4-1 with TRBJ1-1, with D maybe TRBD1 (6 bases). V gave up 4 bases and J gave up 8 bases, with 11 bases separating them. Germline CDR1 and CDR2: MGHRA and YSYEKL. The CDR3 runs to 12 residues. CDR3 sequence (DNA): TGCGCCAGCAGCCGATCCGGGACAGAAGCTTTCTTT. It translates to CASSRSGTEAFF.

This chain uses TRBV6-1 with TRBJ1-2; D might be TRBD1 (5 bases). The V end lost 8 bases, the J end lost 5 bases, and 18 bases lay between the germline ends. The CDR3 length is 14 residues. CDR1 and CDR2 (germline): MNHNS, SASEGT. This chain's CDR3 is CASSKIGGGYGYTF. The CDR3 coding sequence is TGTGCCAGCTCGAAGATCGGGGGGGGGTATGGCTACACCTTC.